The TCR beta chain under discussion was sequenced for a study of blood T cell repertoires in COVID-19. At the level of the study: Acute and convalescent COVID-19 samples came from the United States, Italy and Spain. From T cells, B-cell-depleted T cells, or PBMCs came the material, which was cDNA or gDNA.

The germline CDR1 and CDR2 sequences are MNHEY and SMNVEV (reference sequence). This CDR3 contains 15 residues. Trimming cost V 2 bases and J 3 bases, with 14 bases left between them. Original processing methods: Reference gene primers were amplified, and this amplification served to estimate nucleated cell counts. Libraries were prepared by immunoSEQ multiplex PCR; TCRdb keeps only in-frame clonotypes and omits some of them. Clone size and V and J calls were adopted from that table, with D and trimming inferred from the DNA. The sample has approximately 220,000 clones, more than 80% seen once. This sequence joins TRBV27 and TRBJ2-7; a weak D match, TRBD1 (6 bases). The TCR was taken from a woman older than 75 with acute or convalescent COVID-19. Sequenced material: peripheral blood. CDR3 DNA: TGTGCCAGCAGTTTAGTAACAAACAGGGACTACGAGCAGTACTTC. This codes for CASSLVTNRDYEQYF.